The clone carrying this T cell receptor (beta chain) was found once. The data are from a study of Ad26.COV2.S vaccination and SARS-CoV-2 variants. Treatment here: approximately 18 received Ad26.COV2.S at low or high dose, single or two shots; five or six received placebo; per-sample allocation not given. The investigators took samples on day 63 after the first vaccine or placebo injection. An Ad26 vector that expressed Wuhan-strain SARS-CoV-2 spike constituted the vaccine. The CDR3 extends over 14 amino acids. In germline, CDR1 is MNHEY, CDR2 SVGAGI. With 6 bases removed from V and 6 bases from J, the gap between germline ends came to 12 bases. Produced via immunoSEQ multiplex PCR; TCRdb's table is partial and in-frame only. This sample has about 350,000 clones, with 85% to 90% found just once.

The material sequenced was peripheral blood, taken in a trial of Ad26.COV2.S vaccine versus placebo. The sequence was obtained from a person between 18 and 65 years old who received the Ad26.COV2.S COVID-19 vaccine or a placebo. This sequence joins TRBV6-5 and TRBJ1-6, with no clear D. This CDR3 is CASSLMDFNSPLHF. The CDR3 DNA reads TGTGCCAGCAGCCTCATGGATTTTAATTCACCCCTCCACTTT.